The clone carrying this T cell receptor beta chain was seen ten or more times. Its antigen is unidentified. For ophthalmopathy patients, the Clinical Activity Score was at least 3 and the NOSPECS grade at least 4; duration was under 3 months. Investigators excluded patients with uncontrolled infection, other autoimmune disease, pregnancy or lactation. V was shortened by 0 bases and J by 4 bases, with 7 bases between the two germline ends. The germline V gene has CDR1 SGHRS and CDR2 YFSETQ. The CDR3 spans 13 residues. It was RNA transcripts that yielded the amplified TCR beta CDR3 regions. Primed by the HTBI set, a first-round RT-PCR was run on the TCR CDR3. Via MiXCR, TCRdb re-called the multiplex PCR reads, giving one row per CDR3 protein. The table shows under 400,000 distinct CDR3 sequences, with about 16% occurring only once. This entry is derived from a study of T cells in Graves' hyperthyroidism and ophthalmopathy.

Study-wide results and limits: Onset of ophthalmopathy came a median about 6.5 months after the model predicted it.

The TCR sequence derives from an older woman with Graves' ophthalmopathy. The sample consisted of blood. The chain is built from TRBV5-1 and TRBJ1-1; the D is unclear. CDR3 coding DNA: TGCGCCAGCAGCTTGGAGACGGGCACTGAAGCTTTCTTT. Protein sequence: CASSLETGTEAFF. Based on the CDR3 plus reference TRBV5-1 and TRBJ1-1, the full variable domain is KAGVTQTPRYLIKTRGQQVTLSCSPISGHRSVSWYQQTPGQGLQFLFEYFSETQRNKGNFPGRFSGRQFSNSRSEMNVSTLELGDSALYLCASSLETGTEAFFGQGTRLTVV.